This T cell receptor (beta chain) came from a study of T-cell memory formation after mild COVID-19. As for the study in general: TCR clusters were mostly confined to one donor each. Overall study results and limits: Nothing showed for sure that second-wave clones peaking on day 37 were SARS-CoV-2 specific. Contracting CD4+ clones lay largely in CM and EM, with CD8+ ones residing in EMRA.

The V gene's germline CDR1 is SGHTA and CDR2 FQGNSA. Trimming shortened V by 6 bases and J by 0 bases, and 18 bases separated the two germline ends. The CDR3 is made up of 18 amino acids. Points on this clonotype: Its antigen remains unidentified.

Barcoded TCR alpha and TCR beta cDNA libraries with UMIs came from 5'RACE using constant-segment primers. In TCRdb, the 5' RACE reads were re-called with MiXCR into one record per CDR3 protein. Among a few hundred thousand distinct CDR3 sequences listed, roughly 16% were seen once. The sequenced sample was PBMCs or a T cell subset sorted from them (not recorded which). The J gene is TRBJ2-6, the V gene TRBV7-2; D may match TRBD1 or TRBD2 (5 bases each). This clonotype originated in a man aged 18 to 30 who had mild COVID-19 (a few samples of this study predate the infection). Cell type and time point are not known. The CDR3 sequence: CASSLRVRDDSGANVLTF. DNA of the CDR3: TGTGCCAGCAGTCTAAGGGTACGGGACGACTCTGGGGCCAACGTCCTGACTTTC.